A selection of T cell receptor beta chains follows, all from one sample in a study of blood T cells in healthy people across ages. TCRdb re-called the 5' RACE reads with MiXCR, one entry per CDR3 protein. The top ten clones hold about a quarter of a sample with approximately 830,000 distinct CDR3 sequences, 55% to 65% of them seen once. Sequenced material: blood. The receptors stem from a man younger than 45 in good health. Each CDR3 is given with its conserved first and last residue. D genes are given only for firm matches. Size values are once, few and many counts, or a class for expanded clones, and some rows have none.

cdr3_aa,cdr3_nt,clone_size,d_call,v_call,j_call
CASSSSAGGIYNEQFF,TGTGCCAGCAGTTCCTCAGCGGGGGGAATCTACAATGAGCAGTTCTTC,NA,TRBD2,TRBV28,TRBJ2-1
CASKMGTAADTQYF,TGTGCCAGCAAAATGGGGACCGCAGCAGATACGCAGTATTTT,NA,NA,TRBV12-3/TRBV12-4,TRBJ2-3
CASSVLAGNPFGELFF,TGTGCCAGCAGCGTACTCGCGGGTAACCCCTTCGGGGAGCTGTTTTTT,NA,NA,TRBV9,TRBJ2-2
CATMRSADNEQFF,TGTGCCACCATGAGATCCGCAGACAATGAGCAGTTCTTC,NA,NA,TRBV6-2/TRBV6-3,TRBJ2-1
CASSQSRQEGDGYTF,TGTGCCAGCAGTCAATCTCGGCAAGAGGGGGATGGCTACACCTTC,NA,NA,TRBV5-5,TRBJ1-2
CSAPLDRPPYEQYF,TGCAGTGCTCCTCTGGACAGGCCCCCCTACGAGCAGTACTTC,NA,TRBD1,TRBV20-1,TRBJ2-7
CSATVGAGNYGYTF,TGCAGTGCGACCGTGGGGGCGGGTAACTATGGCTACACCTTC,NA,NA,TRBV20-1,TRBJ1-2
CSAVTSVATNEKLFF,TGCAGTGCAGTTACCTCAGTTGCAACTAATGAAAAACTGTTTTTT,NA,NA,TRBV20-1,TRBJ1-4
CASSYPKDGGPMDTQYF,TGTGCCAGCAGTTACCCTAAGGATGGGGGGCCGATGGATACGCAGTATTTT,NA,NA,TRBV6-6,TRBJ2-3
CASSLAARETQYF,TGTGCCAGCAGCTTAGCGGCAAGGGAGACCCAGTACTTC,few,NA,TRBV11-1,TRBJ2-5
CASSYTGASTDTQYF,TGTGCCAGCAGCTACACAGGGGCTAGCACAGATACGCAGTATTTT,NA,TRBD1,TRBV9,TRBJ2-3
CASSQDLSREETQYF,TGCGCCAGCAGCCAAGACCTATCGCGGGAAGAGACCCAGTACTTC,few,NA,TRBV4-3,TRBJ2-5
CASSQDWGGEQYF,TGCGCCAGCAGCCAAGACTGGGGGGGCGAGCAGTACTTC,few,TRBD2,TRBV4-3,TRBJ2-7
CASNILMAGDSYEQYF,TGTGCCAGCAATATCCTCATGGCTGGAGACTCCTACGAGCAGTACTTC,NA,NA,TRBV9,TRBJ2-7
CASTRAGGSTDTQYF,TGCGCCAGCACCAGGGCAGGGGGCTCCACAGATACGCAGTATTTT,NA,TRBD1,TRBV5-1,TRBJ2-3
CASSPGTSGVRETQYF,TGTGCCAGCAGCCCAGGGACTAGCGGGGTTAGAGAGACCCAGTACTTC,few,TRBD2,TRBV7-3,TRBJ2-5
CASSSSGGLWTAQETQYF,TGTGCCAGCAGTTCCTCGGGGGGGCTTTGGACTGCACAAGAGACCCAGTACTTC,NA,TRBD2,TRBV28,TRBJ2-5
CASSHRQGPDTGELFF,TGTGCCAGCAGCCATAGACAGGGACCGGACACCGGGGAGCTGTTTTTT,few,TRBD1,TRBV4-2,TRBJ2-2
CASEDWATDTQYF,TGTGCCAGCGAAGATTGGGCTACAGATACGCAGTATTTT,NA,NA,TRBV6-5,TRBJ2-3
CASSQTGTRVFGETQYF,TGCGCCAGCAGCCAAACCGGGACTAGAGTTTTCGGTGAGACCCAGTACTTC,NA,TRBD2,TRBV4-3,TRBJ2-5
CASSETQGRNQPQHF,TGTGCCAGCAGTGAAACACAGGGAAGGAATCAGCCCCAGCATTTT,NA,NA,TRBV6-1,TRBJ1-5
CAISDSSGGAQNIQYF,TGTGCCATCAGTGATTCTAGCGGGGGGGCGCAAAACATTCAGTACTTC,NA,TRBD2,TRBV10-3,TRBJ2-4
CSASPSEGTGAYEQYF,TGCAGTGCTTCCCCCTCCGAGGGGACAGGGGCCTACGAGCAGTACTTC,NA,TRBD1,TRBV20-1,TRBJ2-7
CASSYGPPGTDTQYF,TGTGCCAGCAGCTACGGCCCTCCCGGCACAGATACGCAGTATTTT,NA,NA,TRBV7-2,TRBJ2-3
CASSLDGGAETQYF,TGTGCCAGCAGTTTAGACGGGGGGGCAGAGACCCAGTACTTC,few,TRBD2,TRBV12-3/TRBV12-4,TRBJ2-5
CSTQGPSSYEQYF,TGCAGTACACAGGGGCCGAGCTCCTACGAGCAGTACTTC,NA,TRBD1,TRBV29-1,TRBJ2-7
CASSDRSSTDTQYF,TGTGCCAGCAGTGACAGGTCTTCCACAGATACGCAGTATTTT,NA,NA,TRBV6-5,TRBJ2-3
CSARADRTYEQYF,TGCAGTGCTAGAGCGGACAGGACCTACGAGCAGTACTTC,NA,TRBD1,TRBV20-1,TRBJ2-7
CASSQDNSYEQYF,TGTGCCAGCAGCCAAGACAACTCCTACGAGCAGTACTTC,few,NA,TRBV4-2,TRBJ2-7
CASSCGGGDTQYF,TGTGCCAGCAGTTGCGGAGGAGGAGATACGCAGTATTTT,NA,NA,TRBV12-3/TRBV12-4,TRBJ2-3
CSGRISYEQYF,TGCAGCGGGCGCATCTCCTACGAGCAGTACTTC,NA,NA,TRBV29-1,TRBJ2-7
CASSQDRLISLAETNNEQFF,TGCGCCAGCAGCCAAGATCGGCTTATTTCTTTAGCGGAGACAAACAATGAGCAGTTCTTC,few,NA,TRBV4-3,TRBJ2-1
CASRLAGIYEQFF,TGTGCCAGCAGACTAGCGGGCATCTATGAGCAGTTCTTC,once,TRBD2,TRBV12-3/TRBV12-4,TRBJ2-1
CASWFGEQFF,TGTGCCAGCTGGTTTGGTGAGCAGTTCTTC,NA,NA,TRBV28,TRBJ2-1
CASSESSGGVGGEQYF,TGTGCCAGCAGTGAGTCTAGCGGGGGCGTAGGAGGGGAGCAGTACTTC,few,TRBD2,TRBV28,TRBJ2-7
CASSVSVDGELFF,TGTGCCAGCAGTGTTTCCGTGGACGGGGAGCTGTTTTTT,once,NA,TRBV27,TRBJ2-2
CASGGRPGYEQYF,TGTGCCAGCGGGGGCCGTCCTGGCTACGAGCAGTACTTC,NA,NA,TRBV28,TRBJ2-7
CSAWGNWGGNQPQHF,TGCAGTGCTTGGGGGAATTGGGGGGGCAATCAGCCCCAGCATTTT,NA,NA,TRBV20-1,TRBJ1-5
CASSELGGTNEKLFF,TGTGCCAGCAGTGAATTGGGAGGAACTAATGAAAAACTGTTTTTT,NA,NA,TRBV2,TRBJ1-4
CASSQDRGMNYGYTF,TGCGCCAGCAGCCAAGATAGAGGGATGAACTATGGCTACACCTTC,NA,NA,TRBV4-3,TRBJ1-2
CASSQDGHRRNEKLFF,TGCGCCAGCAGCCAAGATGGTCACAGACGTAATGAAAAACTGTTTTTT,NA,NA,TRBV4-3,TRBJ1-4
CSVERGLTYEQYF,TGCAGCGTCGAGCGGGGGCTCACCTACGAGCAGTACTTC,few,TRBD2,TRBV29-1,TRBJ2-7
CSARPGRGYYNSPLHF,TGCAGTGCTAGACCGGGCAGAGGATACTATAATTCACCCCTCCACTTT,NA,NA,TRBV20-1,TRBJ1-6
CASSFPGTVAYEQYF,TGTGCCAGCAGTTTCCCAGGGACGGTGGCCTACGAGCAGTACTTC,NA,NA,TRBV12-3/TRBV12-4,TRBJ2-7
CAGKTGMNTEAFF,TGTGCCGGGAAAACGGGGATGAACACTGAAGCTTTCTTT,NA,NA,TRBV30,TRBJ1-1
CASSQGPLAGFTDTQYF,TGTGCCAGCAGCCAGGGCCCACTAGCGGGGTTCACAGATACGCAGTATTTT,NA,TRBD2,TRBV7-9,TRBJ2-3
CASSAIGGGYTDTQYF,TGTGCCAGCAGCGCCATCGGCGGGGGTTACACAGATACGCAGTATTTT,NA,TRBD2,TRBV9,TRBJ2-3
CASSLEGFETDTQYF,TGCGCCAGCAGCTTGGAGGGGTTTGAAACAGATACGCAGTATTTT,few,NA,TRBV5-1,TRBJ2-3
CASSSLLGQQKSNYGYTF,TGTGCCAGCAGTTCCCTCTTGGGACAGCAGAAATCGAACTATGGCTACACCTTC,NA,TRBD1,TRBV6-2/TRBV6-3,TRBJ1-2
CASSQLAKNEQFF,TGCGCCAGCAGCCAGTTAGCAAAGAATGAGCAGTTCTTC,few,NA,TRBV4-1,TRBJ2-1
CASSQDGGLAYTDTQYF,TGCGCCAGCAGCCAAGACGGGGGACTAGCGTACACAGATACGCAGTATTTT,NA,TRBD2,TRBV4-3,TRBJ2-3
CASSGGETNEKLFF,TGCGCCAGCAGCGGAGGGGAGACTAATGAAAAACTGTTTTTT,NA,NA,TRBV5-1,TRBJ1-4
CASSRVPGGRTGYGYTF,TGTGCCAGCAGTCGAGTCCCGGGAGGGCGGACGGGCTATGGCTACACCTTC,NA,NA,TRBV7-2,TRBJ1-2
CSASTGFLMEQFF,TGCAGTGCTAGTACCGGGTTCTTAATGGAGCAGTTCTTC,few,NA,TRBV20-1,TRBJ2-1
CSAPGTVDYGYTF,TGCAGCGCCCCAGGTACGGTCGACTATGGCTACACCTTC,NA,NA,TRBV29-1,TRBJ1-2
CSARPAYEQYF,TGCAGCGCCAGGCCCGCCTACGAGCAGTACTTC,NA,NA,TRBV20-1,TRBJ2-7
CSASEDPRSALHF,TGCAGTGCTAGCGAAGACCCTAGGTCGGCCCTCCACTTT,NA,NA,TRBV20-1,TRBJ1-6
CASSQVGQHYEQYF,TGTGCCAGCAGCCAAGTGGGACAGCACTACGAGCAGTACTTC,NA,TRBD1,TRBV3-1,TRBJ2-7
CASTSQESSGNTIYF,TGTGCCAGCACATCCCAGGAGAGCTCTGGAAACACCATATATTTT,NA,NA,TRBV12-3/TRBV12-4,TRBJ1-3
CASSSVTSSSGGTGADTQYF,TGTGCCAGCAGTTCCGTAACCTCCTCTAGCGGGGGCACTGGGGCAGATACGCAGTATTTT,NA,TRBD2,TRBV6-2/TRBV6-3,TRBJ2-3